This TCR beta chain was recorded in a study of patients and donors after allogeneic stem cell transplantation. The germline V and J ends were trimmed by 3 bases and 4 bases, with 12 bases remaining between them. CDR1 SGHTA and CDR2 FQGNSA come from the germline V gene. The CDR3 runs to 14 residues. TCRdb re-derived calls from the RT-PCR reads in MiXCR, one entry per CDR3 protein. Among about 200,000 distinct CDR3 sequences listed, 41% were seen once. The receptor was isolated from a human donor who was either an allogeneic HSCT recipient or a stem cell or donor lymphocyte infusion donor (not recorded which). It is not recorded whose cells these are; they may come from a transplant donor. The sequenced material came from blood, either unsorted or a sorted T cell fraction (not recorded which). V and J are TRBV7-2 and TRBJ1-2; D not certain. CDR3: CASSFFERSYGYTF. CDR3 DNA sequence: TGTGCCAGCAGCTTTTTTGAGCGGAGCTATGGCTACACCTTC.